The T cell receptor beta chain described here comes from a study of T cells in Graves' hyperthyroidism and ophthalmopathy. Those with hyperthyroidism were 18 to 65 years old, newly diagnosed, and ill for under 2 months. The study collected blood at first hyperthyroidism diagnosis, before any ophthalmopathy symptoms arose. Regarding the study as a whole: The authors' 13 V-J model separated ophthalmopathy from stable hyperthyroidism.

This clonotype has ten or more counts. Its antigen is still unknown. The germline gives CDR1 SGHRS, CDR2 YFSETQ. The CDR3 has 11 amino acids. V was shortened by 7 bases and J by 0 bases, with 4 bases between the two germline ends. TCR beta CDR3 regions were amplified from RNA transcripts. HTBI primers were the set used in a first-round RT-PCR of the TCR CDR3. A single record per CDR3 protein comes from TCRdb applying MiXCR to the multiplex PCR reads. The sample lists 280,000 or so distinct CDR3 sequences, 13% to 15% occurring once. This rearrangement joins TRBV5-1 to TRBJ2-5; no reliable D call. Sequences were obtained from blood. The source is a woman in her 50s with Graves' hyperthyroidism that later progressed to Graves' ophthalmopathy. CDR3 coding DNA: TGCGCCAGCGGAGACCAAGAGACCCAGTACTTC. It yields the protein CASGDQETQYF. The full variable domain, completed using reference TRBV5-1 and TRBJ2-5, is KAGVTQTPRYLIKTRGQQVTLSCSPISGHRSVSWYQQTPGQGLQFLFEYFSETQRNKGNFPGRFSGRQFSNSRSEMNVSTLELGDSALYLCASGDQETQYFGPGTRLLVL.